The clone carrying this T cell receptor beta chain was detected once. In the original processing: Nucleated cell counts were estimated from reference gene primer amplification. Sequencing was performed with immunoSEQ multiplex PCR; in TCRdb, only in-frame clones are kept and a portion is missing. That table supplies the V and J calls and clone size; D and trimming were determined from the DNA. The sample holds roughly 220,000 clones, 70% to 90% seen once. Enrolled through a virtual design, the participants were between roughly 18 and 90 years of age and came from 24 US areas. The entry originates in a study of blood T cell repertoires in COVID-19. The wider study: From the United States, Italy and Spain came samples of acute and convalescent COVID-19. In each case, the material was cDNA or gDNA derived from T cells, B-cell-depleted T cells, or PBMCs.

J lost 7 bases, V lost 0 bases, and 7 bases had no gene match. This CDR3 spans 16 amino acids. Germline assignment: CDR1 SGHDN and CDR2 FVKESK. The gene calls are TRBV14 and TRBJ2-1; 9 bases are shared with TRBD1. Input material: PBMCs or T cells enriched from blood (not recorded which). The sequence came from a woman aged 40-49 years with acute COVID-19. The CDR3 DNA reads TGTGCCAGCAGCCAAGATTCCCGGACAGGGGAGAATGAGCAGTTCTTC. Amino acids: CASSQDSRTGENEQFF.